This note documents a single TCR beta chain sequence. V lost 4 bases to trimming and J lost 5 bases; unmatched junction nucleotides: 7. This CDR3 is built from 14 residues. Germline CDR1 SGHDN, CDR2 FVKESK. These data are taken from a study of blood T cell repertoires in COVID-19. Study overall: The cDNA or gDNA used as material had been derived from T cells, B-cell-depleted T cells, or PBMCs.

As originally analysed: Amplifying reference gene primers gave estimates of nucleated cell counts. Sequencing used immunoSEQ multiplex PCR; TCRdb keeps in-frame clones, though not all of them. That table is the source of V, J and clone size, and D and trimming were worked out from the DNA. Among under 90,000 clones listed, approximately 90% were seen once. Sequenced sample: peripheral blood. The chain links TRBV14 to TRBJ1-1; 7 bases line up with TRBD1. This TCR was sampled from a man aged 55 to 69 with acute or convalescent COVID-19. CDR3 protein: CASSRNRGWTEAFF. In DNA, the CDR3 is TGTGCCAGCAGCCGCAACAGGGGTTGGACTGAAGCTTTCTTT. Full variable domain (outside the CDR3, taken from reference TRBV14 and TRBJ1-1): EAGVTQFPSHSVIEKGQTVTLRCDPISGHDNLYWYRRVMGKEIKFLLHFVKESKQDESGMPNNRFLAERTGGTYSTLKVQPAELEDSGVYFCASSRNRGWTEAFFGQGTRLTVV.